One and the same sample provided the 23 T cell receptor beta chains below, sequenced in a study of shared clonotypes between healthy human individuals. TCRdb's table, derived via immunoSEQ multiplex PCR, lists solely in-frame clones and lacks some. The table includes some 470,000 clones, around 80% detected once. Sequenced input: PBMCs. The receptors were sampled from a middle-aged woman in good health. Some clones in this sample may be carry-over from other donors' samples.

There are a few counts of this clone. The chain has TRBV6-5 and TRBJ2-7; D is possibly TRBD1 or TRBD2 (6 bases each). The CDR3 is 14 residues long. V shed 8 bases and J shed 5 bases, with 19 bases lying between them. CDR1 and CDR2 (germline): MNHEY, SVGAGI. CDR3 amino acids: CASYRAGRGDEQYF. The CDR3, as DNA: TGTGCCAGCTACAGGGCGGGGCGGGGCGACGAGCAGTACTTC.

In regard to this clone: This likely comes from a read error, as the CDR3 has no conserved phenylalanine or tryptophan at its end. V usage is TRBV30 and J usage is TRBJ1-2, with TRBD1 as a possible D gene (6 bases). The CDR3 runs to 15 residues. Deletions cut 1 base from V and 4 bases from J, with 16 bases between. Germline loops: CDR1 GTSNPN, CDR2 SVGIG (reference sequence). CDR3: CAWSAGDQGAYGYTI. DNA of the CDR3: TGTGCCTGGAGTGCAGGGGACCAGGGCGCCTATGGCTACACCATC.

The V call is TRBV5-5, the J call TRBJ2-3; no reliable D call. The CDR3 is 14 amino acids. V lost 0 bases and J lost 6, with 11 bases in between. Germline loops: CDR1 SGHKS, CDR2 YYEKEE (reference sequence). The CDR3 spells CASSLGASGDTQYF. The CDR3 DNA is TGTGCCAGCAGCTTGGGGGCGAGTGGGGATACGCAGTATTTT.

V is TRBV28 and J is TRBJ2-1; D remains unclear. Germline values: CDR1 MDHEN, CDR2 SYDVKM. Trimming pared 3 bases from V and 10 bases from J, leaving 16 bases between. The CDR3 spans 14 residues. The CDR3 DNA reads as TGTGCCAGCAGTTTCGCACTACCTCCCGTCGAGCAGTTCTTC. Its translation is CASSFALPPVEQFF. Based on the CDR3 plus reference TRBV28 and TRBJ2-1, the full variable domain is DVKVTQSSRYLVKRTGEKVFLECVQDMDHENMFWYRQDPGLGLRLIYFSYDVKMKEKGDIPEGYSVSREKKERFSLILESASTNQTSMYLCASSFALPPVEQFFGPGTRLTVL.

A few counts support this clone. Other DNA sequences within the sample encode an identical CDR3. V gene TRBV30 combines with J gene TRBJ1-4; a possible D gene is TRBD1 (6 bases). With 0 bases removed from V and 8 bases from J, the gap between germline ends came to 16 bases. CDR1 GTSNPN and CDR2 SVGIG come from the germline V gene (reference sequence). The CDR3 totals 15 residues. CDR3 loop: CAWSVLRGAGEKLFF. The CDR3 DNA reads TGTGCCTGGAGTGTACTCAGGGGAGCGGGCGAAAAACTGTTTTTT.

The chain combines TRBV18 with TRBJ1-2, with 10 nucleotides matching TRBD1. V lost 1 base and J lost 5; bases outside the gene matches: 13. The CDR3 has 18 residues. The germline V gene encodes CDR1 KGHSH and CDR2 LQKENI. The CDR3: CASSPRERQGAVRYGYTF. Here the CDR3 DNA reads TGTGCCAGCTCACCACGGGAACGACAGGGGGCAGTGAGATATGGCTACACCTTC.

This rearrangement joins TRBV6-6 to TRBJ2-3; D is unclear. In germline, CDR1 is MNHNY, CDR2 SVGAGI (reference sequence). This CDR3 contains 11 residues. Trimming pared 4 bases from V and 11 bases from J, leaving 10 bases between. CDR3 amino acids: CASSSDGEQYF. The DNA for the CDR3 is TGTGCCAGCAGTTCCGATGGGGAGCAGTATTTT.

V gene TRBV6-5 combines with J gene TRBJ2-3, with D possibly TRBD2 on 5 matching bases. This CDR3 comprises 15 residues. Trimming removed 10 bases at V and 0 bases at J, with 17 bases between. Germline lookup yields CDR1 MNHEY and CDR2 SVGAGI. The chain's CDR3 is CATLNRGGSTDTQYF. The CDR3 region has the DNA TGTGCCACCCTCAACCGGGGTGGGAGCACAGATACGCAGTATTTT.

This chain uses TRBV29-1 with TRBJ2-1; 12 bases are a match to TRBD1. V trimming: 7 bases; J trimming: 9 bases; junction bases outside the gene matches: 7. CDR3 size: 13 residues. Germline V gene lookup returns CDR1 SQVTM and CDR2 ANQGSEA. The CDR3 region has the DNA TGCAGCGCTTGGGACAGGGGGCTGGGTGAGCAGTTCTTC. Protein product: CSAWDRGLGEQFF.

This clone was found a few times. V gene TRBV14 combines with J gene TRBJ2-2; the match to TRBD1 covers 7 bases. V was pared by 4 bases and J by 3 bases, with 5 bases of the junction left unmatched. The CDR3 runs 15 residues. The germline CDR1 and CDR2 sequences are SGHDN and FVKESK. CDR3 bases: TGTGCCAGCAGCCGACTCACAGGGGACACCGGGGAGCTGTTTTTT. Amino acid sequence: CASSRLTGDTGELFF.

A word on this clone: The identical CDR3 is also encoded by other nucleotide sequences in the sample. The J gene is TRBJ1-2, the V gene TRBV18, with D possibly matching TRBD1 (6 bases). Trimming took 3 bases from V and 2 from J, leaving 7 bases between them. The CDR3 contains 13 residues. Germline V gene sequence: CDR1 KGHSH, CDR2 LQKENI. CDR3 amino acids: CASSPQGNYGYTF. For the CDR3, the DNA is TGTGCCAGCTCACCCCAGGGGAACTATGGCTACACCTTC.

With respect to this clone: This likely came from a read error, as a far larger clone is one base away. This chain connects TRBV9 to TRBJ1-1, with D hard to call. The CDR3 spans 10 residues. CDR1 and CDR2 (germline): SGDLS, YYNGEE. The CDR3 is CVSSVRKAFF. The CDR3 region has the DNA TGTGTCAGCAGCGTCCGGAAAGCTTTCTTT.

This chain joins TRBV30 and TRBJ2-3, with 10 bases that match TRBD2. V dropped 7 bases and J dropped 3; count of bases not matched to a gene: 7. Looked up from germline, CDR1 is GTSNPN and CDR2 is SVGIG (reference sequence). This CDR3 is built from 14 residues. CDR3 DNA sequence: TGTGCCTCTGGACTAGCGGTCCCAACAGATACGCAGTATTTT. Its protein is CASGLAVPTDTQYF.

The rearrangement uses TRBV27 and TRBJ1-5; D is perhaps TRBD1 (5 bases). CDR1 MNHEY and CDR2 SMNVEV come from the germline V gene (reference sequence). Trimming removed 6 bases from V and 0 bases from J, with 15 bases in between. This CDR3 is 16 amino acids long. The CDR3 sequence is CASRILGTNSNQPQHF. The CDR3, as DNA: TGTGCCAGCAGAATATTGGGGACTAATAGCAATCAGCCCCAGCATTTT.

V usage is TRBV5-1 and J usage is TRBJ2-2, with D possibly matching TRBD2 (6 bases). Trimming removed 5 bases from V and 2 bases from J, with 10 bases in between. The germline V gene encodes CDR1 SGHRS and CDR2 YFSETQ. This CDR3 is built from 14 residues. Here the CDR3 DNA reads TGCGCCAGCAGGCGGGACGGCAACACCGGGGAGCTGTTTTTT. It yields the protein CASRRDGNTGELFF.

The chain recombines TRBV7-2 with TRBJ2-1, with 10 bases aligning to TRBD2. The germline gives CDR1 SGHTA, CDR2 FQGNSA. The CDR3 consists of 15 residues. The V segment lost 5 bases and the J segment 3 bases; nucleotides outside the gene matches: 4. The CDR3 spells CASSTTSGNYNEQFF. CDR3 bases: TGTGCCAGCAGCACAACTAGCGGGAACTACAATGAGCAGTTCTTC.

This clone came up once. This rearrangement joins TRBV2 to TRBJ2-1; the match to TRBD1 covers 11 bases. The CDR3 covers 14 residues. J lost 9 bases, V lost 4 bases, and 5 bases had no gene match. CDR1 is SNHLY and CDR2 is FYNNEI in the germline V gene. CDR3 loop: CASSAEGTGGEQFF. For the CDR3, the DNA is TGTGCCAGCAGTGCGGAAGGGACAGGGGGTGAGCAGTTCTTC.

The chain employs TRBV18 and TRBJ2-2; TRBD2 matches 9 bases. CDR1 and CDR2 from the germline V gene are KGHSH and LQKENI. The CDR3 totals 18 residues. The V gene end was trimmed by 3 bases and the J gene end by 4 bases; junction bases not matched to a gene: 12. The CDR3 here is CASSPYGLLAGSTGELFF. Here the CDR3 DNA reads TGTGCCAGCTCACCCTACGGACTGCTAGCGGGGAGCACCGGGGAGCTGTTTTTT. The full variable domain, with the rest looked up from reference TRBV18 and TRBJ2-2, is NAGVMQNPRHLVRRRGQEARLRCSPMKGHSHVYWYRQLPEEGLKFMVYLQKENIIDESGMPKERFSAEFPKEGPSILRIQQVVRGDSAAYFCASSPYGLLAGSTGELFFGEGSRLTVL.

This chain uses TRBV27 with TRBJ2-7; 8 positions agree with TRBD1. Trimming at V came to 5 bases and at J to 7 bases, leaving 4 bases not matched to a gene. This CDR3 region has 12 residues. The germline CDR1 and CDR2 sequences are MNHEY and SMNVEV (reference sequence). The CDR3 reads CASSVHRGEQYF. For the CDR3, the DNA is TGTGCCAGCAGTGTCCACAGGGGGGAGCAGTACTTC.

The chain has TRBV30 and TRBJ1-1; tentatively, D is TRBD1 (5 bases). Germline CDR1 is GTSNPN and CDR2 is SVGIG (reference sequence). Deletions cut 3 bases from V and 4 bases from J, with 6 bases between. The length of the CDR3 is 11 residues. The DNA of the CDR3 is TGTGCCTGGAGGGGGGGCACTGAAGCTTTCTTT. This encodes CAWRGGTEAFF.

The rearrangement joins TRBV2 to TRBJ2-1; 12 bases line up with TRBD2. The CDR3 sequence is 18 residues long. V was pared by 6 bases and J by 6 bases, with 15 bases of the junction left unmatched. Germline V lookup: CDR1 SNHLY, CDR2 FYNNEI. The CDR3 loop reads CASSPGHPGLAGANEQFF. CDR3 bases: TGTGCCAGCAGCCCGGGACACCCGGGACTAGCGGGTGCCAATGAGCAGTTCTTC.

This rearrangement joins TRBV18 to TRBJ2-7, with D possibly matching TRBD1 (5 bases). Germline values: CDR1 KGHSH, CDR2 LQKENI. The CDR3 has 14 amino acids. V was cut by 0 bases and J by 3 bases, with 9 bases left in between. The CDR3 DNA reads as TGTGCCAGCTCACCACCGGACATACTCTACGAGCAGTACTTC. This encodes CASSPPDILYEQYF. Complete variable domain (other parts from reference TRBV18 and TRBJ2-7): NAGVMQNPRHLVRRRGQEARLRCSPMKGHSHVYWYRQLPEEGLKFMVYLQKENIIDESGMPKERFSAEFPKEGPSILRIQQVVRGDSAAYFCASSPPDILYEQYFGPGTRLTVT.

The chain has TRBV5-1 and TRBJ2-1, with 7 nucleotides matching TRBD2. The CDR3 contains 16 residues. Germline CDR1 and CDR2: SGHRS and YFSETQ. The junction had 8 bases not matched to a gene; V was cut back by 0 bases and J by 5 bases. Here the CDR3 DNA reads TGCGCCAGCAGCTTGGCGCTCGCGGGAGTTAACAATGAGCAGTTCTTC. Translated, it gives CASSLALAGVNNEQFF.